Shown below are 21 T cell receptor beta chains from a single sample sequenced in a study of cytomegalovirus exposure and HLA in healthy donors. The PCR used 60 Vbeta and 13 Jbeta primers. TCRdb's table, derived via immunoSEQ multiplex PCR, lists solely in-frame clones and lacks some. The repertoire holds 55,000 to 75,000 clones, with 87% as singletons. The sample comprised PBMCs. These receptors came from a man aged 18 to 35 in good health and CMV-seronegative.

V usage is TRBV11-3 and J usage is TRBJ2-7, with 12 bases fitting TRBD2. The J segment lost 2 bases and the V segment lost 2 bases, leaving 1 base of the junction unmatched. CDR1 and CDR2 (germline): SGHNT, YENEEA. The CDR3 consists of 15 residues. The CDR3 DNA reads as TGTGCCAGCAGCTTACTAGCGGGGGGGCCCTACGAGCAGTACTTC. It specifies CASSLLAGGPYEQYF.

This clone was observed a handful of times. This chain joins TRBV7-8 and TRBJ2-1, with TRBD2 matching 8 bases. Germline CDR1 and CDR2: SGHVS and FQNEAQ. With 0 bases clipped from V and 8 bases from J, the junction kept 3 bases outside the gene matches. This CDR3 is built from 14 residues. CDR3 in DNA: TGTGCCAGCAGCTTAGCCGGGAGGGGGGATGAGCAGTTCTTC. It specifies CASSLAGRGDEQFF.

The rearrangement joins TRBV11-2 to TRBJ1-1; 8 positions match TRBD1. With 0 bases clipped from V and 2 bases from J, the junction kept 8 bases outside the gene matches. CDR1 is SGHAT and CDR2 is FQNNGV in the germline V gene. The CDR3 runs to 17 residues. The CDR3: CASSLEGQVEINTEAFF. CDR3 in DNA: TGTGCCAGCAGCTTAGAGGGACAGGTGGAAATAAACACTGAAGCTTTCTTT.

The V gene is TRBV7-2, the J gene TRBJ1-5; a weak D match, TRBD1 (6 bases). Germline loops: CDR1 SGHTA, CDR2 FQGNSA. The CDR3 has 15 residues. Trimming stripped 4 bases from V and 6 bases from J, with 16 bases between. The CDR3, as DNA: TGTGCCAGCAGCTCGAGTCTTACAGGGATTCAGCCCCAGCATTTT. This codes for CASSSSLTGIQPQHF.

The gene calls are TRBV28 and TRBJ1-5; the D is unclear. The V end was cut by 3 bases, the J end by 6 bases, with 3 bases between. Germline V gene data show CDR1 as MDHEN and CDR2 as SYDVKM. The CDR3 covers 11 residues. The DNA of the CDR3 is TGTGCCAGCAGTTTCTCTCAGCCCCAGCATTTT. Encoded protein: CASSFSQPQHF.

The genes are TRBV10-3 and TRBJ1-1; TRBD1 is a possible D gene (6 bases). The CDR3 loop spans 12 amino acids. Germline loops: CDR1 ENHRY, CDR2 SYGVKD. Trimming cost V 10 bases and J 4 bases, with 13 bases left between them. The CDR3 DNA follows: TGTGCCACACAGGGAGGGGCCACTGAAGCTTTCTTT. Translated: CATQGGATEAFF.

The V and J genes are TRBV18 and TRBJ1-5; 9 bases agree with TRBD1. The germline CDR1 and CDR2 sequences are KGHSH and LQKENI. This CDR3 is built from 14 residues. The J segment lost 5 bases and the V segment lost 5 bases, leaving 4 bases of the junction unmatched. The CDR3, as DNA: TGTGCCAGCTCATTATGGACAGGGGATCAGCCCCAGCATTTT. It codes for CASSLWTGDQPQHF.

The J gene is TRBJ2-1, the V gene TRBV11-1; 8 bases map to TRBD1. This CDR3 spans 15 amino acids. V shed 6 bases and J 4 bases; nucleotides not matched to a gene: 8. Germline V gives CDR1 SGHAT, CDR2 FQDESV (reference sequence). CDR3 loop: CASSRDRGFYNEQFF. The CDR3 nucleotides are TGTGCCAGCAGTCGAGACAGGGGCTTTTACAATGAGCAGTTCTTC.

J is TRBJ1-5 and V is TRBV28; possibly TRBD1 for D (6 bases). The CDR3 runs to 13 residues. Germline CDR1 and CDR2: MDHEN and SYDVKM. Trimming cost V 9 bases and J 7 bases, with 16 bases left between them. The CDR3 sequence: CASCGGLGQPQHF. In nucleotides, the CDR3 is TGTGCCAGTTGTGGGGGCTTAGGGCAGCCCCAGCATTTT. Combining the CDR3 with reference TRBV28 and TRBJ1-5 gives the whole variable domain DVKVTQSSRYLVKRTGEKVFLECVQDMDHENMFWYRQDPGLGLRLIYFSYDVKMKEKGDIPEGYSVSREKKERFSLILESASTNQTSMYLCASCGGLGQPQHFGDGTRLSIL.

This chain joins TRBV7-9 and TRBJ2-7; 8 bases map to TRBD1. This CDR3 is 13 amino acids long. Unmatched junction bases numbered 5, after V lost 7 bases and J lost 3 bases. CDR1 SEHNR and CDR2 FQNEAQ come from the germline V gene (reference sequence). CDR3 bases: TGTGCCAGCACGAAACAGGGGGTCTACGAGCAGTACTTC. Its protein product is CASTKQGVYEQYF.

V is TRBV6-1 and J is TRBJ1-2, with D possibly TRBD1 on 5 matching bases. V dropped 2 bases and J dropped 7 bases, with 8 bases sitting between them. The germline CDR1 and CDR2 sequences are MNHNS and SASEGT. CDR3 length: 12 amino acids. The CDR3 loop reads CASSESGVGYTF. CDR3 nucleotides: TGTGCCAGCAGTGAATCGGGGGTTGGCTACACCTTC.

This sequence joins TRBV5-1 and TRBJ2-1; 10 bases are shared with TRBD1. The CDR3 sequence is 17 residues long. The trim removed 3 bases at V and 7 bases at J, leaving 13 bases unmatched. Germline assignment: CDR1 SGHRS and CDR2 YFSETQ. In DNA form, the CDR3 reads TGCGCCAGCAGCTCGACTCCCGGGACAGGGGTGGGGAATGAGCAGTTCTTC. It encodes CASSSTPGTGVGNEQFF.

The table lists this clone with a few counts. The chain joins TRBV4-2 to TRBJ1-5, with a tentative D call TRBD1 (6 bases). This CDR3 spans 17 amino acids. Germline lookup yields CDR1 LGHNA and CDR2 YNFKEQ. Trimming removed 0 bases at V and 3 bases at J, with 15 bases between. The CDR3 region has the DNA TGTGCCAGCAGCCAAGATCTAGAGGACAGTGCCAATCAGCCCCAGCATTTT. Encoded protein: CASSQDLEDSANQPQHF.

This clone is a singleton in its sample. The CDR3 sequence: CASSSPRGSSYEQYF. Written as DNA, the CDR3 is TGTGCCAGCAGCTCGCCTAGGGGGAGCTCCTACGAGCAGTACTTC. This chain joins TRBV11-2 and TRBJ2-7; possible D gene TRBD1, 6 bases. CDR1 is SGHAT and CDR2 is FQNNGV in the germline V gene. This CDR3 has 15 residues. V was pared by 4 bases and J by 0 bases, with 13 bases between.

The sample holds one count of this clone. The chain employs TRBV6-1 and TRBJ2-3; 11 nucleotides match TRBD2. V was clipped by 4 bases and J by 5 bases; unmatched bases: 5. The CDR3 is 15 amino acids. The germline V gene encodes CDR1 MNHNS and CDR2 SASEGT. For the CDR3, the DNA is TGTGCCAGCAGTGGGTCTAGCGGGGGGAGAGATACGCAGTATTTT. It codes for CASSGSSGGRDTQYF.

The chain joins TRBV10-1 to TRBJ2-7; 13 nucleotides align to TRBD2. V shed 6 bases, J shed 5 bases, and the junction held 4 bases outside the gene matches. Germline CDR1 is WNHNN and CDR2 is SYGVQD (reference sequence). The CDR3 covers 14 residues. The CDR3 spells CASSSGTSGDEQYF. CDR3 in DNA: TGCGCCAGCAGCTCCGGGACTAGCGGGGACGAGCAGTACTTC.

This chain uses TRBV19 with TRBJ1-6; D unclear. The V end lost 7 bases, the J end lost 0 bases, and 7 bases lay between the germline ends. The CDR3 extends over 14 amino acids. Germline CDR1 and CDR2: LNHDA and SQIVND (reference sequence). The CDR3 loop reads CASTPSSYNSPLHF. In nucleotides, the CDR3 is TGTGCCAGTACTCCCAGCTCCTATAATTCACCCCTCCACTTT. The whole variable domain, filled in from reference TRBV19 and TRBJ1-6, reads DGGITQSPKYLFRKEGQNVTLSCEQNLNHDAMYWYRQDPGQGLRLIYYSQIVNDFQKGDIAEGYSVSREKKESFPLTVTSAQKNPTAFYLCASTPSSYNSPLHFGNGTRLTVT.

As for this clone: The junction differs from germline at one of its ends, possibly a read error. The chain carries TRBV7-7 and TRBJ2-5; no firm D call. The germline V gene encodes CDR1 SSHAT and CDR2 FNYEAQ (reference sequence). This CDR3 is built from 13 residues. The CDR3 region has the DNA TGTGCTAGCAGCCGCTCTAGTTTGGATAGCTGGTACTTC. Residues: CASSRSSLDSWYF.

The chain recombines TRBV7-9 with TRBJ2-7; 11 nucleotides match TRBD1. The CDR3 totals 15 residues. The germline V gene has CDR1 SEHNR and CDR2 FQNEAQ (reference sequence). With V trimmed by 5 bases and J by 4 bases, 7 bases remained unmatched. Here the CDR3 DNA reads TGTGCCAGCAGCCCCGCCGGGACAGGGGGATACGAGCAGTACTTC. Its translation: CASSPAGTGGYEQYF. The whole variable domain, remainder taken from reference TRBV7-9 and TRBJ2-7, is DTGVSQNPRHKITKRGQNVTFRCDPISEHNRLYWYRQTLGQGPEFLTYFQNEAQLEKSRLLSDRFSAERPKGSFSTLEIQRTEQGDSAMYLCASSPAGTGGYEQYFGPGTRLTVT.

The chain uses TRBV7-9 and TRBJ2-5; the match to TRBD1 covers 7 bases. CDR1 and CDR2 from the germline V gene are SEHNR and FQNEAQ (reference sequence). This CDR3 has 10 amino acids. V dropped 5 bases and J dropped 13; count of bases not matched to a gene: 4. Here the CDR3 DNA reads TGTGCCAGCAGCCAGGACAGGTGGTACTTC. As protein: CASSQDRWYF.

J is TRBJ2-5 and V is TRBV5-1, with 8 bases matching TRBD2. CDR1 and CDR2 from the germline V gene are SGHRS and YFSETQ. The CDR3 runs to 15 residues. V was pared by 0 bases and J by 5 bases, with 6 bases of the junction left unmatched. The CDR3 sequence: CASSLAGGTVETQYF. The CDR3 DNA reads as TGCGCCAGCAGCTTGGCGGGGGGGACGGTGGAGACCCAGTACTTC.